The clone carrying this T cell receptor beta chain was picked up a small number of times. Its matching antigen is unknown. Germline lookup yields CDR1 SEHNR and CDR2 FQNEAQ (reference sequence). After removal of 1 base from V and 7 bases from J, the junction contained 0 bases not matched to a gene. The CDR3 has 13 residues. The sample comes from a study of beta chain features in type 1 diabetes. Findings and caveats of the study: All four CD4+ subsets from Type 1 diabetes patients carried moderately but significantly shorter TCRB CDR3s.

The investigators reverse transcribed all of the isolated RNA, so they sequenced expressed TCRB transcripts. Produced via immunoSEQ multiplex PCR; TCRdb's table is partial and in-frame only. The table includes 350,000 to 450,000 clones, 10% to 15% detected once. The clonotype comes from a young woman with type 1 diabetes. The sample was naive CD4+ T cells from blood. J is TRBJ2-1 and V is TRBV7-9; 8 bases align to TRBD2. CDR3 coding DNA: TGTGCCAGCAGCTTAGGACTAGCGAATGAGCAGTTCTTC. The encoded protein is CASSLGLANEQFF. Variable domain in full (rest from reference TRBV7-9 and TRBJ2-1): DTGVSQNPRHKITKRGQNVTFRCDPISEHNRLYWYRQTLGQGPEFLTYFQNEAQLEKSRLLSDRFSAERPKGSFSTLEIQRTEQGDSAMYLCASSLGLANEQFFGPGTRLTVL.